A selection of T cell receptor beta chains follows, all from one sample in a study of T cells after yellow fever vaccination. One entry per CDR3 protein, called by TCRdb with MiXCR from the 5' RACE reads. The data hold 250,000 or so distinct CDR3 sequences, with around 7% observed a single time. The material sequenced was CD4+ T cells sorted from PBMCs, taken 15 days after the yellow fever booster vaccination. The origin of the receptors is a man aged 30-40 years who received the YFV17D yellow fever vaccine. Each CDR3 is given with its conserved first and last residue. D genes are given only for firm matches. Size is omitted from some rows. Given values are once, few, many or a class for expanded clones.

few | TRBJ2-5 | . | TRBV5-1 | CASSLVGRYQETQYF | TGCGCCAGCAGCTTGGTTGGCCGGTACCAAGAGACCCAGTACTTC
. | TRBJ2-5 | TRBD2 | TRBV7-2 | CASSSGGTYQETQYF | TGTGCCAGCAGCTCGGGGGGGACGTACCAAGAGACCCAGTACTTC
few | TRBJ2-7 | TRBD2 | TRBV5-4 | CASSNWREGYEQYF | TGTGCCAGCAGCAACTGGCGGGAGGGCTACGAGCAGTACTTC
many | TRBJ1-1 | TRBD1 | TRBV11-2 | CASSSSPAGTAMNTEAFF | TGTGCCAGCAGCTCCTCCCCCGCCGGGACAGCGATGAACACTGAAGCTTTCTTT
few | TRBJ2-7 | TRBD1 | TRBV18 | CASSGDRGGYEQYF | TGTGCCAGCTCGGGGGACAGGGGCGGCTACGAGCAGTACTTC
. | TRBJ2-2 | . | TRBV6-5 | CASSLISWRGTGELFF | TGTGCCAGCAGTTTAATTAGCTGGAGAGGTACCGGGGAGCTGTTTTTT
. | TRBJ2-3 | TRBD2 | TRBV6-5 | CASSYSSGRVPNTQYF | TGTGCCAGCAGTTACTCAAGCGGGAGGGTCCCTAATACGCAGTATTTT
. | TRBJ2-1 | . | TRBV18 | CASSPSPPRRATHSYNEQFF | TGTGCCAGCTCACCTTCGCCTCCGAGGCGAGCTACACATTCCTACAATGAGCAGTTCTTC
. | TRBJ1-5 | . | TRBV5-1 | CASSLNSGPNQPQHF | TGCGCCAGCAGCTTGAACTCAGGACCCAATCAGCCCCAGCATTTT
many | TRBJ2-5 | TRBD1 | TRBV5-6 | CASSFPGQLETQYF | TGTGCCAGCAGCTTCCCGGGACAGTTGGAGACCCAGTACTTC
. | TRBJ2-1 | TRBD2 | TRBV18 | CASSQPGLAAYNEQFF | TGTGCCAGCTCACAGCCGGGACTAGCGGCGTACAATGAGCAGTTCTTC
. | TRBJ2-3 | TRBD2 | TRBV27 | CASKSGRFPDTQYF | TGTGCCAGCAAAAGCGGGAGGTTCCCAGATACGCAGTATTTT
few | TRBJ2-2 | . | TRBV20-1 | CSAKGSENTGELFF | TGCAGTGCAAAGGGTAGCGAGAACACCGGGGAGCTGTTTTTT
few | TRBJ2-1 | . | TRBV7-2 | CASSLGRGDYNEQFF | TGTGCCAGCAGCTTAGGGCGGGGAGACTACAATGAGCAGTTCTTC
many | TRBJ2-7 | . | TRBV12-3/TRBV12-4 | CASSPPWRKGAYEQYF | TGTGCCAGCAGTCCCCCCTGGAGGAAGGGAGCCTACGAGCAGTACTTC
many | TRBJ2-7 | TRBD1 | TRBV20-1 | CSALSGTGPNEQYF | TGCAGTGCCTTATCCGGGACAGGGCCCAACGAGCAGTACTTC
. | TRBJ2-3 | TRBD2 | TRBV11-2 | CASSFGDYLGDTQYF | TGTGCCAGCTCGTTTGGGGACTACCTCGGAGATACGCAGTATTTT
many | TRBJ2-1 | TRBD2 | TRBV5-6 | CASSLGSSGRNEQFF | TGTGCCAGCAGCTTGGGATCTAGCGGGAGGAATGAGCAGTTCTTC
many | TRBJ2-7 | . | TRBV20-1 | CSASEEELADEQYF | TGCAGTGCTAGCGAAGAGGAACTAGCTGACGAGCAGTACTTC
. | TRBJ2-5 | TRBD1 | TRBV25-1 | CASRRGRQGQETQYF | TGTGCCAGCAGGAGAGGGAGACAGGGGCAAGAGACCCAGTACTTC
few | TRBJ2-3 | . | TRBV7-2 | CASSLKDTDTQYF | TGTGCCAGCAGCTTGAAGGACACAGATACGCAGTATTTT
many | TRBJ2-3 | TRBD2 | TRBV29-1 | CSVDQTSGSADTQYF | TGCAGCGTTGATCAGACTAGCGGGAGCGCAGATACGCAGTATTTT
many | TRBJ2-4 | . | TRBV7-9 | CASSLGIAKNIQYF | TGTGCCAGCAGCTTAGGAATAGCCAAAAACATTCAGTACTTC
many | TRBJ2-3 | TRBD2 | TRBV12-3/TRBV12-4 | CASGYSGRTDTQYF | TGTGCCAGCGGGTATAGCGGGAGGACAGATACGCAGTATTTT
. | TRBJ2-4 | . | TRBV9 | CASSANSGSIQYF | TGTGCCAGCAGCGCCAACTCTGGAAGCATTCAGTACTTC
few | TRBJ2-7 | TRBD1 | TRBV28 | CASSLIGTENYEQYF | TGTGCCAGCAGTTTAATAGGGACAGAAAATTACGAGCAGTACTTC
many | TRBJ2-2 | . | TRBV29-1 | CSALGWGTGELFF | TGCAGCGCCCTTGGTTGGGGCACCGGGGAGCTGTTTTTT
few | TRBJ1-2 | . | TRBV5-1 | CASRYLPANYGYTF | TGCGCCAGCAGGTATCTTCCGGCCAACTATGGCTACACCTTC
many | TRBJ1-4 | TRBD1 | TRBV12-3/TRBV12-4 | CASSFTGTGGAEKLFF | TGTGCCAGCAGTTTCACTGGGACAGGGGGCGCAGAAAAACTGTTTTTT
few | TRBJ2-3 | . | TRBV20-1 | CSALSDTQYF | TGCAGTGCACTGTCAGATACGCAGTATTTT
few | TRBJ1-2 | . | TRBV6-2/TRBV6-3 | CASSYRIQRGYGYTF | TGTGCCAGCAGTTACAGGATTCAAAGGGGATATGGCTACACCTTC
many | TRBJ1-2 | . | TRBV2 | CASSEQGLGGYTF | TGTGCCAGCAGTGAACAGGGGCTCGGTGGCTACACCTTC
. | TRBJ2-1 | TRBD2 | TRBV5-1 | CASRDTGGSYNEQFF | TGCGCCAGCAGGGATACGGGAGGGTCCTACAATGAGCAGTTCTTC
. | TRBJ2-7 | . | TRBV7-6 | CASSLGTAGDLEQYF | TGTGCCAGCAGCTTGGGGACAGCGGGAGATCTCGAGCAGTACTTC
. | TRBJ1-1 | . | TRBV29-1 | CSATENTEAFF | TGCAGCGCGACAGAGAACACTGAAGCTTTCTTT
few | TRBJ2-5 | . | TRBV29-1 | CSSVGYFETQYF | TGCAGCTCCGTGGGCTACTTCGAGACCCAGTACTTC
few | TRBJ2-1 | . | TRBV12-3/TRBV12-4 | CASSFVFGNEQFF | TGTGCCAGCAGTTTTGTTTTTGGCAATGAGCAGTTCTTC
few | TRBJ2-1 | . | TRBV12-3/TRBV12-4 | CASRSGTEQFF | TGTGCCAGCAGGTCCGGGACTGAGCAGTTCTTC
many | TRBJ2-7 | . | TRBV7-9 | CASSLGEQVETYEQYF | TGTGCCAGCAGCTTAGGCGAACAGGTTGAGACCTACGAGCAGTACTTC
. | TRBJ2-3 | TRBD2 | TRBV7-2 | CASSYLAGVDTQYF | TGTGCCAGCAGTTACCTAGCGGGAGTAGATACGCAGTATTTT
many | TRBJ2-2 | TRBD1 | TRBV20-1 | CSARGGQGTGELFF | TGCAGTGCTAGAGGGGGACAGGGCACCGGGGAGCTGTTTTTT
few | TRBJ1-1 | TRBD1 | TRBV15 | CATSRPLQGVDEAFF | TGTGCCACCAGCAGACCGCTACAGGGGGTGGATGAAGCTTTCTTT
few | TRBJ2-7 | TRBD2 | TRBV9 | CASSETSGATYEQYF | TGTGCCAGCAGCGAGACTAGCGGGGCTACCTACGAGCAGTACTTC
few | TRBJ2-1 | . | TRBV20-1 | CSASSGSGHLGVF | TGCAGTGCTAGTTCGGGGAGCGGACACCTGGGGGTCTTC
few | TRBJ2-5 | . | TRBV18 | CASSPVTAQETQYF | TGTGCCAGCTCACCGGTAACAGCACAAGAGACCCAGTACTTC
many | TRBJ2-3 | . | TRBV12-3/TRBV12-4 | CASGLFQDTQYF | TGTGCCAGCGGTCTCTTCCAGGATACGCAGTATTTT
few | TRBJ2-5 | . | TRBV20-1 | CSARIAGYQETQYF | TGCAGTGCTAGAATTGCGGGGTACCAAGAGACCCAGTACTTC
many | TRBJ2-5 | . | TRBV29-1 | CSVCLSQETQYF | TGCAGCGTTTGCCTGAGCCAAGAGACCCAGTACTTC
. | TRBJ1-5 | . | TRBV7-2 | CASSPRERGPQHF | TGTGCCAGCAGCCCGAGGGAGCGGGGGCCCCAGCATTTT
. | TRBJ2-3 | . | TRBV7-6 | CASSPRRAGSPDTQYF | TGTGCCAGCAGCCCCCGTCGTGCGGGAAGCCCAGATACGCAGTATTTT
few | TRBJ2-5 | . | TRBV20-1 | CSARAITSLETQYF | TGCAGTGCTAGAGCTATTACTAGTTTAGAGACCCAGTACTTC
. | TRBJ2-7 | TRBD1 | TRBV5-1 | CASSLQQGANHEQYF | TGCGCCAGCAGCTTGCAACAGGGGGCGAACCACGAGCAGTACTTC
. | TRBJ2-1 | . | TRBV7-9 | CASSSAWEQFF | TGTGCCAGCAGCTCGGCCTGGGAGCAGTTCTTC
many | TRBJ2-7 | . | TRBV4-3 | CASSPNARGSEQYF | TGCGCCAGCAGCCCCAACGCCCGGGGGTCCGAGCAGTACTTC
many | TRBJ2-5 | . | TRBV12-3/TRBV12-4 | CASSFGDQETQYF | TGTGCCAGCAGTTTCGGCGATCAAGAGACCCAGTACTTC